This passage covers 5 T cell receptor beta chains from one sample sequenced in a study of blood T cell repertoires in COVID-19. TCRdb's copy holds only in-frame clones and misses some; the assay was immunoSEQ multiplex PCR. This table holds under 200,000 clones, roughly 90% found once. The sample comprised PBMCs or T cells enriched from blood (not recorded which). The receptors were sampled from a woman in her 50s who had recovered from COVID-19.

The V gene is TRBV27, the J gene TRBJ1-1, with D perhaps matching TRBD1 (5 bases). This CDR3 comprises 14 residues. Trimming left V 0 bases short and J 4 bases short, with 9 bases between. CDR1 MNHEY and CDR2 SMNVEV come from the germline V gene (reference sequence). Here the CDR3 DNA reads TGTGCCAGCAGTTTATCCCGGGGGGTCACTGAAGCTTTCTTT. Translating gives CASSLSRGVTEAFF.

This clone was counted a few times. The chain combines TRBV9 with TRBJ1-4; 9 bases line up with TRBD1. CDR1 and CDR2 from the germline V gene are SGDLS and YYNGEE. This CDR3 has 14 amino acids. The trim removed 1 base at V and 7 bases at J, leaving 2 bases unmatched. CDR3 residues: CASSVMDRGEKLFF. The CDR3 bases are TGTGCCAGCAGCGTAATGGACAGGGGTGAAAAACTGTTTTTT.

The chain uses TRBV11-2 and TRBJ2-3; maybe TRBD2 (6 bases). This CDR3 region has 13 residues. Germline CDR1 and CDR2: SGHAT and FQNNGV. V was clipped by 3 bases and J by 6 bases, with 10 bases between them. The CDR3: CASSLAGPDTQYF. The CDR3 bases are TGTGCCAGCAGCTTGGCGGGACCCGATACGCAGTATTTT. Full variable domain (missing parts from reference TRBV11-2 and TRBJ2-3): EAGVAQSPRYKIIEKRQSVAFWCNPISGHATLYWYQQILGQGPKLLIQFQNNGVVDDSQLPKDRFSAERLKGVDSTLKIQPAKLEDSAVYLCASSLAGPDTQYFGPGTRLTVL.

The chain carries TRBV6-2 or TRBV6-3 and TRBJ1-1, with TRBD1 identical over 8 bases. V shed 5 bases and J 10 bases; nucleotides not matched to a gene: 18. This CDR3 region has 16 residues. The V gene's germline CDR1 is MNHEY and CDR2 SVGEGT. CDR3 coding DNA: TGTGCCAGCAGTGCCCTGCCCCGGACAGGGAGGCCCGGAGCTTTCTTT. This gives the protein CASSALPRTGRPGAFF.

This chain links TRBV4-2 with TRBJ2-5, with TRBD2 matching 7 bases. Germline values: CDR1 LGHNA, CDR2 YNFKEQ. The CDR3 is 13 amino acids. V lost 4 bases and J lost 5; bases outside the gene matches: 4. CDR3 DNA: TGTGCCAGCAGCCTGACTAGCTGGGAGACCCAGTACTTC. Encoded protein: CASSLTSWETQYF.